The 30 T cell receptor beta chains below were found in one sample sequenced in a study of T cells after yellow fever vaccination. TCRdb redid the calling of the 5' RACE reads with MiXCR, one entry per CDR3 protein. The sample consists of 500,000 to 650,000 distinct CDR3 sequences, about a sixth of them appearing once. Specimen: PBMCs, collected 5 to 6 days after the first yellow fever vaccination. All receptors derive from a man younger than 35 who received the YFV17D yellow fever vaccine.

This clonotype was counted many times. The chain is built from TRBV6-1 and TRBJ1-4; D is unresolved. Germline lookup yields CDR1 MNHNS and CDR2 SASEGT. V gave up 2 bases and J gave up 4 bases, with 11 bases separating them. The CDR3 extends over 15 amino acids. For the CDR3, the DNA is TGTGCCAGCAGTGAATGGTCGGACGTTAATGAAAAACTGTTTTTT. This encodes CASSEWSDVNEKLFF.

This clonotype showed up just a few times. CDR3 nucleotides: TGTGCCAGCAACTGGGGATACTCAGGTGACAGTCCGCAGTATTTT. This translates into CASNWGYSGDSPQYF. The chain recombines TRBV7-2 with TRBJ2-3; D is perhaps TRBD1 (5 bases). CDR1 is SGHTA, CDR2 FQGNSA, per germline. Deletions cut 7 bases from V and 10 bases from J, with 24 bases between. This CDR3 is 15 amino acids long.

This clonotype was recorded a few times. The V and J genes are TRBV6-2 or TRBV6-3 and TRBJ2-1; 7 bases align to TRBD2. The J segment lost 4 bases and the V segment lost 6 bases, leaving 6 bases of the junction unmatched. The CDR3 is 14 amino acids. Germline V gives CDR1 MNHEY, CDR2 SVGEGT. The CDR3 nucleotides are TGTGCCAGCAGAAGGGACTACCGATACAATGAGCAGTTCTTC. Translated: CASRRDYRYNEQFF.

J is TRBJ1-2 and V is TRBV14; D gene unclear. Germline V gene lookup returns CDR1 SGHDN and CDR2 FVKESK. The CDR3 contains 9 residues. CDR3 in DNA: TGTGTTTATAATTATGGCTACACCTTC. It yields the protein CVYNYGYTF.

This clonotype showed up just a few times. This chain connects TRBV20-1 to TRBJ1-5, with D unclear. The V end was cut by 3 bases, the J end by 4 bases, with 13 bases between. CDR1 is DFQATT, CDR2 SNEGSKA, per germline (reference sequence). This CDR3 has 14 amino acids. The CDR3 DNA sequence: TGCAGTGCTAGCGGCGGAGGGATAAATCAGCCCCAGCATTTT. Translated: CSASGGGINQPQHF.

The chain combines TRBV7-8 with TRBJ2-2; a weak D match, TRBD2 (6 bases). Germline V gives CDR1 SGHVS, CDR2 FQNEAQ. The V gene lost 5 bases and the J gene lost 6 bases, with 13 bases spanning the gap. The length of the CDR3 is 14 residues. The chain's CDR3 is CASSMYGTAGELFF. CDR3 bases: TGTGCCAGCAGCATGTACGGGACTGCCGGGGAGCTGTTTTTT.

The chain has TRBV5-1 and TRBJ2-2; TRBD1 is a possible D gene (6 bases). Germline V gene sequence: CDR1 SGHRS, CDR2 YFSETQ. The CDR3 contains 14 residues. Trimming pared 0 bases from V and 6 bases from J, leaving 9 bases between. The CDR3 nucleotides are TGCGCCAGCAGCTTGGACAGGGTACCCGGGGAGCTGTTTTTT. It is translated as CASSLDRVPGELFF.

The chain joins TRBV13 to TRBJ1-1; D gene ambiguous. CDR1 is PRHDT, CDR2 FYEKMQ, per germline (reference sequence). This CDR3 spans 15 amino acids. Trimming stripped 10 bases from V and 4 bases from J, with 22 bases between. The CDR3 coding sequence is TGTGCCATGGGCCCTGGCCTCCTCTGTGGCACTGAAGCTTTCTTT. Its translation: CAMGPGLLCGTEAFF.

The sample holds one count of this clonotype. The rearrangement uses TRBV20-1 and TRBJ2-5, with a weak D call TRBD1 (5 bases). This CDR3 is 13 amino acids long. V was clipped by 3 bases and J by 4 bases, with 12 bases between them. The germline V gene has CDR1 DFQATT and CDR2 SNEGSKA (reference sequence). Here the CDR3 DNA reads TGCAGTGCTAGGGCCCAGGGCGGAGAGACCCAGTACTTC. Protein sequence: CSARAQGGETQYF.

The chain uses TRBV5-1 and TRBJ2-1; 10 bases map to TRBD1. The V gene end was trimmed by 4 bases and the J gene end by 1 base; junction bases not matched to a gene: 2. The CDR3 loop spans 15 amino acids. CDR1 and CDR2 from the germline V gene are SGHRS and YFSETQ. CDR3 sequence: CASSMGQGSYNEQFF. For the CDR3, the DNA is TGCGCCAGCAGCATGGGACAGGGGTCCTACAATGAGCAGTTCTTC.

This chain links TRBV6-5 with TRBJ2-1, with D tentatively TRBD1 (5 bases). The germline gives CDR1 MNHEY, CDR2 SVGAGI. V lost 6 bases, J lost 9 bases, and 12 bases lay in between. This CDR3 contains 12 residues. This CDR3 reads CASSQNRFEQFF. CDR3 DNA: TGTGCCAGCAGCCAAAACAGGTTTGAGCAGTTCTTC.

In DNA, the CDR3 is TGTGCCAGCTCACCCCGAGCTTTAGCGGGGGGGAAGATAAATGAGCAGTTCTTC. Its protein is CASSPRALAGGKINEQFF. The J gene is TRBJ2-1, the V gene TRBV18; 11 bases align to TRBD2. The CDR3 totals 18 residues. V lost 3 bases, J lost 7 bases, and 14 bases stayed unmatched. CDR1 is KGHSH, CDR2 LQKENI, per germline.

This chain connects TRBV7-2 to TRBJ1-1; TRBD1 agrees at 8 bases. With V trimmed by 5 bases and J by 0 bases, 5 bases remained unmatched. CDR1 and CDR2 (germline): SGHTA, FQGNSA. This CDR3 is 15 amino acids long. The DNA of the CDR3 is TGTGCCAGCAGCGCCAACAGGGGGATGAACACTGAAGCTTTCTTT. Translated: CASSANRGMNTEAFF.

This clonotype has a handful of counts. The V call is TRBV11-2, the J call TRBJ2-6; TRBD1 agrees at 7 bases. With 5 bases clipped from V and 4 bases from J, the junction kept 17 bases outside the gene matches. The CDR3 is 19 amino acids. Germline assignment: CDR1 SGHAT and CDR2 FQNNGV. CDR3 amino acids: CASSVRSGTVPLGANVLTF. Here the CDR3 DNA reads TGTGCCAGCAGCGTACGATCCGGGACAGTTCCCCTGGGGGCCAACGTCCTGACTTTC.

This chain links TRBV2 with TRBJ2-2; unclear D gene. Trimming left V 1 base short and J 0 bases short, with 6 bases between. Germline lookup yields CDR1 SNHLY and CDR2 FYNNEI. The length of the CDR3 is 15 residues. The DNA of the CDR3 is TGTGCCAGCAGTGAAGATTCAGCGAACACCGGGGAGCTGTTTTTT. Amino acid sequence: CASSEDSANTGELFF. The variable domain in full, with the rest retrieved from reference TRBV2 and TRBJ2-2, is EPEVTQTPSHQVTQMGQEVILRCVPISNHLYFYWYRQILGQKVEFLVSFYNNEISEKSEIFDDQFSVERPDGSNFTLKIRSTKLEDSAMYFCASSEDSANTGELFFGEGSRLTVL.

The V and J genes are TRBV4-1 and TRBJ2-7; tentatively, D is TRBD1 or TRBD2 (5 bases each). This CDR3 region has 15 residues. V lost 4 bases and J 2 bases, leaving 15 bases between the germline ends. Germline CDR1 is MGHRA and CDR2 is YSYEKL. The DNA for the CDR3 is TGCGCCAGCAGCCCTATGACAGAGGGTGCCTACGAGCAGTACGTC. Amino acids: CASSPMTEGAYEQYV.

Turning to this clonotype: This is likely a read error, given that the CDR3 carries no conserved phenylalanine or tryptophan at its end. The rearrangement links TRBV5-1 to TRBJ2-1, with D possibly matching TRBD1 (6 bases). Germline V gene sequence: CDR1 SGHRS, CDR2 YFSETQ. The CDR3 spans 16 residues. Deletions cut 4 bases from V and 3 bases from J, with 17 bases between. This CDR3 is CASSGLQGRRYNEQFI. Here the CDR3 DNA reads TGCGCCAGCAGCGGTCTACAGGGCCGCCGCTACAATGAGCAGTTCATC.

This clonotype was picked up many times. The chain employs TRBV7-2 and TRBJ1-5; 9 bases agree with TRBD1. Trimming removed 5 bases from V and 1 base from J; junction bases left unmatched: 3. The CDR3 consists of 15 residues. In germline, CDR1 is SGHTA, CDR2 FQGNSA. CDR3 in amino acids: CASSKQGASNQPQHF. The CDR3 nucleotides read TGTGCCAGCAGCAAACAGGGGGCGAGCAATCAGCCCCAGCATTTT.

This clonotype was observed a handful of times. The gene calls are TRBV5-5 and TRBJ1-6; TRBD1 agrees at 7 bases. Germline V lookup: CDR1 SGHKS, CDR2 YYEKEE (reference sequence). There are 15 residues in the CDR3. With 1 base clipped from V and 7 bases from J, the junction kept 5 bases outside the gene matches. The CDR3 nucleotides are TGTGCCAGCAGCTTGTCGACAGGGAGGAATTCACCCCTCCACTTT. This encodes CASSLSTGRNSPLHF.

J is TRBJ1-5 and V is TRBV20-1; D call uncertain. The CDR3 runs 13 residues. Germline values: CDR1 DFQATT, CDR2 SNEGSKA (reference sequence). The germline V and J ends were trimmed by 0 bases and 7 bases, with 10 bases remaining between them. The CDR3 is CSARDQEGQPQHF. Here the CDR3 DNA reads TGCAGTGCTAGAGATCAAGAGGGCCAGCCCCAGCATTTT.

The J gene is TRBJ2-7, the V gene TRBV7-2; TRBD2 matches at 8 bases. Losses at the gene ends were 4 bases for V and 2 bases for J; bases not matched to a gene: 4. This CDR3 region has 14 residues. The germline V gene has CDR1 SGHTA and CDR2 FQGNSA. CDR3 residues: CASSSLAGPYEQYV. CDR3 nucleotides: TGTGCCAGCAGCTCCTTAGCGGGGCCCTACGAGCAGTACGTC.

This sequence joins TRBV12-5 and TRBJ2-5; D possibly corresponds to TRBD1 (5 bases). V was shortened by 2 bases and J by 2 bases, with 9 bases between the two germline ends. This CDR3 is 14 amino acids long. Looked up from germline, CDR1 is LGHNT and CDR2 is FRNRAP. The CDR3 loop reads CASGLFDSQETQYF. As DNA, the CDR3 is TGTGCTAGTGGTTTGTTCGACAGTCAAGAGACCCAGTACTTC.

In this sample, this clonotype turned up a few times. CDR3 loop: CASSPGQVGQPQHF. The CDR3 bases are TGTGCCAGCAGCCCCGGACAGGTCGGTCAGCCCCAGCATTTT. The chain recombines TRBV4-2 with TRBJ1-5, with 7 nucleotides matching TRBD1. In germline, CDR1 is LGHNA, CDR2 YNFKEQ. V was pared by 4 bases and J by 6 bases, with 6 bases of the junction left unmatched. The CDR3 length is 14 residues.

This chain links TRBV6-2 or TRBV6-3 with TRBJ2-5; 8 bases agree with TRBD2. CDR3 length equals 13 residues. Per the germline V gene, CDR1 is MNHEY and CDR2 is SVGEGT. V shed 8 bases and J 5 bases; nucleotides not matched to a gene: 7. The CDR3 region has the DNA TGTGCCAGCTGGAGCGGGGGAGGGGAGACCCAGTACTTC. Protein: CASWSGGGETQYF.

The V gene is TRBV18, the J gene TRBJ2-3, with 7 bases fitting TRBD2. This CDR3 comprises 16 residues. V lost 0 bases and J lost 6; bases outside the gene matches: 9. CDR1 and CDR2 from the germline V gene are KGHSH and LQKENI. The CDR3 sequence: CASSPPERAGPDTQYF. DNA of the CDR3: TGTGCCAGCTCACCACCTGAGCGAGCGGGGCCGGATACGCAGTATTTT.

The gene calls are TRBV7-2 and TRBJ2-6; D uncertain. Trimming shortened V by 1 base and J by 0 bases, and 7 bases separated the two germline ends. The CDR3 is 16 residues long. Germline lookup yields CDR1 SGHTA and CDR2 FQGNSA. The CDR3 loop is CASSLDPDSGANVLTF. The CDR3, as DNA: TGTGCCAGCAGCTTAGATCCGGACTCTGGGGCCAACGTCCTGACTTTC.

The rearrangement uses TRBV5-1 and TRBJ2-2; D is perhaps TRBD1 (5 bases). V shed 4 bases and J shed 5 bases, with 12 bases lying between them. CDR1 and CDR2 (germline): SGHRS, YFSETQ. The CDR3 consists of 14 residues. CDR3 DNA sequence: TGCGCCAGCAGCGCCAGGGCAGGGACCGGGGAGCTGTTTTTT. Protein product: CASSARAGTGELFF. The full variable domain, rest sourced from reference TRBV5-1 and TRBJ2-2, is KAGVTQTPRYLIKTRGQQVTLSCSPISGHRSVSWYQQTPGQGLQFLFEYFSETQRNKGNFPGRFSGRQFSNSRSEMNVSTLELGDSALYLCASSARAGTGELFFGEGSRLTVL.

This clonotype was seen at least ten times. This chain links TRBV20-1 with TRBJ1-5, with TRBD1 matching over 10 bases. The germline V gene has CDR1 DFQATT and CDR2 SNEGSKA (reference sequence). The CDR3 is 13 amino acids. V lost 5 bases to trimming and J lost 7 bases; unmatched junction nucleotides: 5. The CDR3 reads CSAPDRGDQPQHF. DNA for the CDR3: TGCAGTGCTCCGGACAGGGGGGACCAGCCCCAGCATTTT.

J is TRBJ2-1 and V is TRBV6-5; D is unclear. Trimming stripped 3 bases from V and 3 bases from J, with 6 bases between. From germline, CDR1 is MNHEY and CDR2 SVGAGI. The CDR3 has 13 residues. CDR3 nucleotide sequence: TGTGCCAGCAGTTATGGCTTCTACAATGAGCAGTTCTTC. Residues: CASSYGFYNEQFF.

This clonotype turned up a few times. The chain employs TRBV10-3 and TRBJ1-3; possibly TRBD1 for D (5 bases). CDR3 length: 15 amino acids. CDR1 and CDR2 from the germline V gene are ENHRY and SYGVKD. V gave up 6 bases and J gave up 0 bases, with 12 bases separating them. The CDR3 region has the DNA TGTGCCATCAGAGGGGACGGAAGCTCTGGAAACACCATATATTTT. This codes for CAIRGDGSSGNTIYF.